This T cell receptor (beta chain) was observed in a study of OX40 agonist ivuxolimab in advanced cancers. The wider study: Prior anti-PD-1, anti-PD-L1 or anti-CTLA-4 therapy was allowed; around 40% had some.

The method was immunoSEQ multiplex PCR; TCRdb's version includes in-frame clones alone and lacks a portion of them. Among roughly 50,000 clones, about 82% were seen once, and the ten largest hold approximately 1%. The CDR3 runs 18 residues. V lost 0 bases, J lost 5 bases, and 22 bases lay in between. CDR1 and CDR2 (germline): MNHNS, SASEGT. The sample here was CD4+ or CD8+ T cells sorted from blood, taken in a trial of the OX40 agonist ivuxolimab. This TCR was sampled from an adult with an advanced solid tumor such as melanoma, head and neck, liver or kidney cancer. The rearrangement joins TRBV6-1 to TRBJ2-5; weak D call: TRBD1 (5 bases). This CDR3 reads CASSEAATGRIGLETQYF. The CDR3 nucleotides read TGTGCCAGCAGTGAAGCCGCAACAGGTCGCATCGGGTTGGAGACCCAGTACTTC.